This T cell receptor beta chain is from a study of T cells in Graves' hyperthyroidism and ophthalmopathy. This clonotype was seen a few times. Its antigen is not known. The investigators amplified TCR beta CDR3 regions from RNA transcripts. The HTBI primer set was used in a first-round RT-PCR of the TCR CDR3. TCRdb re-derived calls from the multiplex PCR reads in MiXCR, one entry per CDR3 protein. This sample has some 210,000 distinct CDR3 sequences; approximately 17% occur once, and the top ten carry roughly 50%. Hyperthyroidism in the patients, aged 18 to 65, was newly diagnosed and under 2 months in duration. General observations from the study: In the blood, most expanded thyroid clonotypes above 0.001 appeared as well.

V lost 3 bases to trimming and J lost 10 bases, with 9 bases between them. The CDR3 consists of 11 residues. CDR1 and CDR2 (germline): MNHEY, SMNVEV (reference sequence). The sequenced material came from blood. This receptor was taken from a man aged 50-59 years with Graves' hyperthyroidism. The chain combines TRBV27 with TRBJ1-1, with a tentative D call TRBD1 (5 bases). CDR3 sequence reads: CASSFRGAAFF. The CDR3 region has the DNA TGTGCCAGCAGTTTCCGGGGCGCAGCTTTCTTT.